The 5 T cell receptor beta chains listed next were all sequenced from one sample in a study of blood T cell repertoires in COVID-19. Clones were sequenced by immunoSEQ multiplex PCR, and TCRdb holds only the in-frame ones, with some missing. The repertoire holds under 85,000 clones, more than 70% seen once, with over 4.5% in the top ten. Sequenced sample: peripheral blood. The receptors were sampled from a man aged 45 to 65 with active COVID-19.

J is TRBJ2-7 and V is TRBV6-5, with 7 bases lining up with TRBD1. The V and J ends lost 0 bases and 9 bases, in that order; junction bases with no gene match: 8. The CDR3 is 14 amino acids. Looked up from germline, CDR1 is MNHEY and CDR2 is SVGAGI. The CDR3 spells CASSYSGTEDRQYF. The CDR3, as DNA: TGTGCCAGCAGTTACTCGGGGACAGAAGATAGGCAGTACTTC.

V gene TRBV28 combines with J gene TRBJ2-1, with D maybe TRBD1 (5 bases). The CDR3 covers 16 residues. Germline CDR1 reads MDHEN; CDR2 reads SYDVKM. Trimming stripped 4 bases from V and 3 bases from J, with 16 bases between. The CDR3 coding sequence is TGTGCCAGCAGTTCTTTAGGGGTGCCGTTCTACAATGAGCAGTTCTTC. Translated: CASSSLGVPFYNEQFF.

Ten or more counts support this clone. This chain uses TRBV27 with TRBJ1-5, with D hard to call. V lost 7 bases to trimming and J lost 2 bases, with 6 bases between them. Germline CDR1 is MNHEY and CDR2 is SMNVEV (reference sequence). This CDR3 spans 12 amino acids. Written as DNA, the CDR3 is TGTGCCAGCAAAGGAGGCAATCAGCCCCAGCATTTT. Amino acids: CASKGGNQPQHF.

V usage is TRBV18 and J usage is TRBJ2-1, with 10 bases lining up with TRBD2. This CDR3 comprises 15 residues. Per germline, CDR1 KGHSH and CDR2 LQKENI. V shed 4 bases, J shed 1 base, and the junction held 1 base outside the gene matches. This chain's CDR3 is CASSQAGGSYNEQFF. The CDR3 DNA sequence: TGTGCCAGCTCACAAGCGGGGGGGTCCTACAATGAGCAGTTCTTC.

The J gene is TRBJ2-7, the V gene TRBV5-1; TRBD1 aligns across 8 bases. The CDR3 runs 14 residues. CDR1 and CDR2 from the germline V gene are SGHRS and YFSETQ. After removal of 0 bases from V and 4 bases from J, the junction contained 3 bases not matched to a gene. Written as DNA, the CDR3 is TGCGCCAGCAGCTTGGTCCAGGGGGCGTACGAGCAGTACTTC. Amino acid sequence: CASSLVQGAYEQYF.